The 32 T cell receptor beta chains below all came from one sample that was sequenced in a study of blood T cell repertoires in COVID-19. Assay used: immunoSEQ multiplex PCR; TCRdb lists only in-frame clones, some missing. The repertoire holds about 45,000 clones, with roughly 90% as singletons. Sequenced material: peripheral blood. All receptors derive from a man between 65 and 80 years old with active COVID-19.

The chain uses TRBV7-6 and TRBJ2-7; 10 bases align to TRBD1. Trimming at V came to 5 bases and at J to 2 bases, leaving 6 bases not matched to a gene. From germline, CDR1 is SGHVS and CDR2 FNYEAQ. The CDR3 contains 15 residues. Here the CDR3 reads CASSAQGTGAYEQYF. CDR3 DNA sequence: TGTGCCAGCAGCGCCCAGGGGACAGGGGCCTACGAGCAGTACTTC.

The table lists this clone with a count of one. V and J are TRBV2 and TRBJ2-4; 8 positions match TRBD2. V dropped 8 bases and J dropped 3; count of bases not matched to a gene: 3. The CDR3 contains 13 residues. Germline V gives CDR1 SNHLY, CDR2 FYNNEI. The CDR3 DNA reads as TGTGCCAGCCAGCGGGAGAGCAAAAACATTCAGTACTTC. Translation: CASQRESKNIQYF.

The chain carries TRBV3-1 (or the pseudogene TRBV3-2) and TRBJ2-3; no firm D call. CDR3 length: 12 residues. Germline assignment: CDR1 LGHDT and CDR2 YNNKEL (reference sequence). The V end was cut by 1 base, the J end by 8 bases, with 7 bases between. The CDR3 is CASSQASGTQYF. The DNA for the CDR3 is TGTGCCAGCAGCCAAGCTAGTGGTACGCAGTATTTT.

This sequence joins TRBV3-1 (or the pseudogene TRBV3-2) and TRBJ1-6; D may be TRBD1 (6 bases). The V end lost 4 bases, the J end lost 4 bases, and 14 bases lay between the germline ends. The CDR3 is 16 amino acids. Per germline, CDR1 LGHDT and CDR2 YNNKEL (reference sequence). The CDR3 here is CASSPGTNEYNSPLHF. The CDR3 bases are TGTGCCAGCAGCCCCGGGACAAATGAATATAATTCACCCCTCCACTTT.

This chain uses TRBV3-1 (or the pseudogene TRBV3-2) with TRBJ1-1; D possibly corresponds to TRBD1 (6 bases). The CDR3 is made up of 13 amino acids. CDR1 is LGHDT and CDR2 is YNNKEL in the germline V gene (reference sequence). Trimming shortened V by 4 bases and J by 7 bases, and 13 bases separated the two germline ends. The CDR3, as DNA: TGTGCCAGCAGCCCGACCGACAGGAATGAAGCTTTCTTT. This encodes CASSPTDRNEAFF.

V is TRBV4-2 and J is TRBJ2-7, with 12 bases aligning to TRBD2. CDR1 and CDR2 from the germline V gene are LGHNA and YNFKEQ. Germline trimming cut 0 bases from V and 2 bases from J; bases unmatched to any gene: 5. This CDR3 has 17 amino acids. CDR3 coding DNA: TGTGCCAGCAGCCAAGATCCCCTAGCGGGAGGGCCCTACGAGCAGTACTTC. This codes for CASSQDPLAGGPYEQYF.

V is TRBV9 and J is TRBJ1-2, with TRBD1 as a possible D gene (5 bases). CDR3 length: 12 amino acids. Germline CDR1 is SGDLS and CDR2 is YYNGEE. The ends were cut back, 7 bases at V and 8 bases at J, with 15 bases in the middle. The CDR3 loop reads CASGARGVGYTF. CDR3 nucleotide sequence: TGTGCCAGCGGTGCCCGGGGGGTCGGCTACACCTTC.

With respect to this clone: The same CDR3 arises from other DNA sequences in this sample as well. The chain uses TRBV6-4 and TRBJ2-5; maybe TRBD1 (6 bases). The CDR3 covers 13 residues. V was clipped by 4 bases and J by 4 bases, with 10 bases between them. Germline loops: CDR1 MRHNA, CDR2 SNTAGT. CDR3 bases: TGTGCCAGCAGTGCGGACAGCGGAGAGACCCAGTACTTC. It encodes CASSADSGETQYF.

V usage is TRBV7-9 and J usage is TRBJ2-7, with unresolved D. Trimming took 2 bases from V and 5 from J, leaving 4 bases between them. Germline V gene lookup returns CDR1 SEHNR and CDR2 FQNEAQ (reference sequence). This CDR3 region has 11 residues. In nucleotides, the CDR3 is TGTGCCAGCAGCTTAATCAACGAGCAGTACTTC. Protein: CASSLINEQYF.

For the CDR3, the DNA is TGTGCCAGCAGTTTATTTGCGGGCACCTACGAGCAGTACTTC. Translation: CASSLFAGTYEQYF. The chain couples TRBV27 to TRBJ2-7, with D possibly TRBD2 on 5 matching bases. Germline lookup yields CDR1 MNHEY and CDR2 SMNVEV (reference sequence). The CDR3 consists of 14 residues. V lost 1 base, J lost 2 bases, and 9 bases lay in between.

The chain links TRBV28 to TRBJ1-2; D is possibly TRBD1 (6 bases). The germline V gene encodes CDR1 MDHEN and CDR2 SYDVKM. Trimming removed 4 bases from V and 1 base from J, with 10 bases in between. CDR3 length equals 14 residues. CDR3 nucleotide sequence: TGTGCCAGCAGTTCAGGGGCCGGTAACTATGGCTACACCTTC. It is translated as CASSSGAGNYGYTF.

The table lists this clone with a few counts. The CDR3 sequence: CASTKGGNTEAFF. The CDR3 DNA follows: TGTGCCAGCACCAAAGGGGGAAACACTGAAGCTTTCTTT. The chain uses TRBV6-5 and TRBJ1-1; possible D gene TRBD1, 6 bases. The V and J ends lost 7 bases and 2 bases respectively, with 11 bases between them. The CDR3 length is 13 residues. In germline, CDR1 is MNHEY, CDR2 SVGAGI.

The V call is TRBV24-1, the J call TRBJ2-5; 12 nucleotides match TRBD1. J lost 4 bases, V lost 0 bases, and 2 bases had no gene match. From germline, CDR1 is KGHDR and CDR2 SFDVKD. The length of the CDR3 is 16 residues. CDR3 nucleotide sequence: TGTGCCACCAGTGATTTGGGGACAGGGGGCCGAGAGACCCAGTACTTC. Its translation is CATSDLGTGGRETQYF.

This clone was seen a few times. The V and J genes are TRBV28 and TRBJ1-5; D not resolved. The CDR3 is 14 residues long. V dropped 6 bases and J dropped 10 bases, with 19 bases sitting between them. Germline values: CDR1 MDHEN, CDR2 SYDVKM. In DNA form, the CDR3 reads TGTGCCAGCAGACCCGACATCCCAATTAGTCCCCAGCATTTT. Amino acids: CASRPDIPISPQHF.

The chain links TRBV9 to TRBJ2-7; 10 bases are a match to TRBD2. V lost 0 bases and J lost 1; bases outside the gene matches: 7. Per germline, CDR1 SGDLS and CDR2 YYNGEE. The CDR3 runs to 17 residues. CDR3 coding DNA: TGTGCCAGCAGCGTAGGAGACGGACTAGCGGCTTCCTACGAGCAGTACTTC. Translating it yields CASSVGDGLAASYEQYF.

The chain is built from TRBV6-6 and TRBJ2-3, with D hard to call. V was cut by 6 bases and J by 0 bases, with 7 bases left in between. Germline V lookup: CDR1 MNHNY, CDR2 SVGAGI (reference sequence). The CDR3 has 13 amino acids. In nucleotides, the CDR3 is TGTGCCAGCAGGCGACAAAGCACAGATACGCAGTATTTT. This sequence encodes CASRRQSTDTQYF.

This clone came up once. J is TRBJ1-4 and V is TRBV5-4; maybe TRBD1 (6 bases). CDR1 and CDR2 from the germline V gene are SGHNT and YYREEE (reference sequence). V dropped 0 bases and J dropped 2 bases, with 14 bases sitting between them. The CDR3 covers 17 residues. The CDR3 DNA reads as TGTGCCAGCAGCTTGGCCGGCAGGGGAGGGACTAATGAAAAACTGTTTTTT. It translates to CASSLAGRGGTNEKLFF.

This chain uses TRBV18 with TRBJ2-2; 8 nucleotides match TRBD1. Per the germline V gene, CDR1 is KGHSH and CDR2 is LQKENI. There are 15 residues in the CDR3. Germline trimming cut 0 bases from V and 9 bases from J; bases unmatched to any gene: 6. CDR3 loop: CASSPPSRGLRELFF. The CDR3 DNA sequence: TGTGCCAGCTCACCACCGTCCAGGGGGCTTCGGGAGCTGTTTTTT.

The V call is TRBV11-2, the J call TRBJ2-2; unclear D gene. The CDR3 consists of 14 residues. The germline CDR1 and CDR2 sequences are SGHAT and FQNNGV. V lost 3 bases and J lost 6, with 11 bases in between. The CDR3 loop is CASSFNTFPGELFF. Written as DNA, the CDR3 is TGTGCCAGCAGCTTTAACACCTTCCCCGGGGAGCTGTTTTTT.

J is TRBJ1-3 and V is TRBV19; D may be TRBD1 (6 bases). The CDR3 spans 18 residues. Looked up from germline, CDR1 is LNHDA and CDR2 is SQIVND (reference sequence). Trimming took 5 bases from V and 0 from J, leaving 20 bases between them. The CDR3 nucleotides read TGTGCCAGTAGTTTAAAAGGGACACCCAACAGCTCTGGAAACACCATATATTTT. This gives the protein CASSLKGTPNSSGNTIYF.

This rearrangement joins TRBV9 to TRBJ1-2; D remains unclear. The CDR3 runs 12 residues. Trimming pared 7 bases from V and 0 bases from J, leaving 7 bases between. From germline, CDR1 is SGDLS and CDR2 YYNGEE. CDR3 bases: TGTGCCAGCCTAGTGGCTAACTATGGCTACACCTTC. It translates to CASLVANYGYTF.

V and J are TRBV28 and TRBJ1-1; D remains ambiguous. This CDR3 is 15 amino acids long. The germline CDR1 and CDR2 sequences are MDHEN and SYDVKM. V lost 3 bases, J lost 0 bases, and 11 bases lay in between. In DNA form, the CDR3 reads TGTGCCAGCAGTTTTGTGATAGACATGAACACTGAAGCTTTCTTT. Protein: CASSFVIDMNTEAFF.

This clone was counted a few times. The rearrangement uses TRBV5-4 and TRBJ1-2; 8 bases agree with TRBD1. The germline gives CDR1 SGHNT, CDR2 YYREEE (reference sequence). The CDR3 consists of 15 residues. J lost 5 bases, V lost 4 bases, and 10 bases had no gene match. Written as DNA, the CDR3 is TGTGCCAGCAGCCCCGCGGACAGGGATAGATATGGCTACACCTTC. Its translation: CASSPADRDRYGYTF.

The chain recombines TRBV29-1 with TRBJ1-2; D perhaps matches TRBD1 (5 bases). Deletions cut 6 bases from V and 8 bases from J, with 13 bases between. CDR1 and CDR2 from the germline V gene are SQVTM and ANQGSEA. The CDR3 spans 11 residues. CDR3 in DNA: TGCAGCGTACAAACAGGTCCAGGCTACACCTTC. Translating it yields CSVQTGPGYTF. Full variable domain (rest looked up from reference TRBV29-1 and TRBJ1-2): SAVISQKPSRDICQRGTSLTIQCQVDSQVTMMFWYRQQPGQSLTLIATANQGSEATYESGFVIDKFPISRPNLTFSTLTVSNMSPEDSSIYLCSVQTGPGYTFGSGTRLTVV.

This clone is classed as medium-sized. CDR3 nucleotide sequence: TGTGCCAGCAGCTTGGAGGAGGGCGCTGAAGCTTTCTTT. Residues: CASSLEEGAEAFF. The chain couples TRBV5-6 to TRBJ1-1; D is uncertain. The CDR3 consists of 13 residues. Trimming cost V 0 bases and J 6 bases, with 9 bases left between them. CDR1 is SGHDT, CDR2 YYEEEE, per germline.

The chain has TRBV27 and TRBJ2-7; a possible D gene is TRBD1 (5 bases). Trimming removed 6 bases at V and 2 bases at J, with 14 bases between. Germline CDR1 is MNHEY and CDR2 is SMNVEV (reference sequence). This CDR3 is built from 14 residues. The CDR3 protein is CASSRRTPPYEQYF. In nucleotides, the CDR3 is TGTGCCAGCAGCCGCCGGACACCACCCTACGAGCAGTACTTC.

Comment on this clone: Its ends do not fully match the called genes, so a read error is possible. This rearrangement joins TRBV30 to TRBJ2-2; no reliable D call. Germline CDR1 reads GTSNPN; CDR2 reads SVGIG (reference sequence). This CDR3 is 14 amino acids long. The CDR3 reads CALGGGLYTGELFF. The CDR3 DNA reads as TGCGCACTCGGCGGCGGCCTATACACCGGGGAGCTGTTTTTT.

The chain joins TRBV5-1 to TRBJ1-6; D uncertain. The germline V gene encodes CDR1 SGHRS and CDR2 YFSETQ. The CDR3 is 16 residues long. Trimming cost V 4 bases and J 6 bases, with 17 bases left between them. The CDR3 nucleotides read TGCGCCAGCAGCCCTGAGGGAGGGATGTCTAATTCACCCCTCCACTTT. Translated: CASSPEGGMSNSPLHF.

V usage is TRBV15 and J usage is TRBJ1-5; 9 bases align to TRBD1. Trimming removed 4 bases from V and 6 bases from J; junction bases left unmatched: 4. Germline V gene sequence: CDR1 LNHNV, CDR2 YYDKDF (reference sequence). The CDR3 runs to 14 residues. The CDR3 nucleotides read TGTGCCACCAGCAACAGGGGGCTTGGTCAGCCCCAGCATTTT. Protein sequence: CATSNRGLGQPQHF.

This rearrangement joins TRBV18 to TRBJ2-3; TRBD2 matches 7 bases. V lost 2 bases to trimming and J lost 8 bases; unmatched junction nucleotides: 1. The length of the CDR3 is 12 residues. CDR1 KGHSH and CDR2 LQKENI come from the germline V gene. This CDR3 is CASSPGGGTQYF. CDR3 nucleotides: TGTGCCAGCTCACCAGGCGGGGGTACGCAGTATTTT.

The V gene is TRBV18, the J gene TRBJ2-5; tentative D call: TRBD1 (6 bases). This CDR3 has 14 residues. V dropped 1 base and J dropped 2 bases, with 8 bases sitting between them. Looked up from germline, CDR1 is KGHSH and CDR2 is LQKENI. In DNA, the CDR3 is TGTGCCAGCTCACCACGGACAGTTCAAGAGACCCAGTACTTC. Translation gives CASSPRTVQETQYF.

This clone came up a few times. The V gene is TRBV11-2, the J gene TRBJ2-2; 8 bases are shared with TRBD2. The ends lost 11 bases at V and 7 bases at J; junction bases unmatched: 3. The CDR3 sequence is 11 residues long. Germline assignment: CDR1 SGHAT and CDR2 FQNNGV. Here the CDR3 reads CASGRVGELFF. The CDR3 bases are TGTGCCTCCGGGAGGGTCGGGGAGCTGTTTTTT.